Sequencing of this TCR beta chain was carried out in a study of early T cells in non-severe SARS-CoV-2 infection. Study-wide results and limits: Comparison of clonotypes with VDJdb favored anti-spike CD8 responses while missing private and CD4 specificities.

Of note for this clonotype: Its antigen is currently unknown.

V dropped 4 bases and J dropped 4; count of bases not matched to a gene: 5. The CDR3 sequence is 16 residues long. CDR1 and CDR2 from the germline V gene are LGHNA and YSLEER. Individual cDNA molecules received unique molecular identifiers. Via MiXCR, TCRdb re-called the 5' RACE reads, giving one row per CDR3 protein. Of 75,000 to 100,000 distinct CDR3 sequences detected, around a sixth appear once; the ten largest clones hold roughly 1.3%. The clonotype comes from an adult who was a healthcare worker with PCR-confirmed SARS-CoV-2 infection or an uninfected control (not recorded which). Specimen: whole blood. This sequence joins TRBV4-3 and TRBJ2-2, with 11 bases that match TRBD1. CDR3 coding DNA: TGCGCCAGCAGCCGCAGGACAGGGGGCGGCACCGGGGAGCTGTTTTTT. Translation: CASSRRTGGGTGELFF.